These T cell receptor beta chains were read from a single sample in a study of T-cell reconstitution after alpha-beta-depleted transplantation in children. Each CDR3 protein is one row after TCRdb ran MiXCR on the PCR reads. The table lists hundreds of thousands of distinct CDR3 sequences, roughly 8.1% of them singletons. The sequenced sample was PBMCs, mostly from graft donor cells, obtained 360 days after TCRalphabeta/CD19-depleted stem cell transplant. The source is a male patient aged 2 to 9 who had a stem cell transplant for acute myeloid leukemia, so the T cells may come from the graft donor. Both conserved end residues are part of each CDR3. A D gene is named only where the DNA matches it firmly. Part of the rows lack a size; the others show once, few, many or a class for expanded clones.

size: few
D: -
V: TRBV7-7
J: TRBJ2-5
CDR3: CASSLGGAGMETQYF
DNA: TGTGCTAGCAGCTTAGGAGGGGCAGGGATGGAGACCCAGTACTTC

size: many
D: TRBD2
V: TRBV12-3/TRBV12-4
J: TRBJ2-3
CDR3: CASSPGTSGSTDTQYF
DNA: TGTGCCAGCAGTCCTGGGACTAGCGGGAGCACAGATACGCAGTATTTT

size: -
D: -
V: TRBV6-2/TRBV6-3
J: TRBJ2-1
CDR3: CASRLRTQGHNEQFF
DNA: TGTGCCAGCAGGCTAAGGACACAGGGACACAATGAGCAGTTCTTC

size: many
D: -
V: TRBV4-1
J: TRBJ2-1
CDR3: CASSHDNSVNSYNEQFF
DNA: TGCGCCAGCAGCCATGACAATAGCGTCAACTCCTACAATGAGCAGTTCTTC

size: many
D: -
V: TRBV25-1
J: TRBJ2-2
CDR3: CASSDSQRNTGELFF
DNA: TGTGCCAGCAGTGATTCCCAGCGTAACACCGGGGAGCTGTTTTTT

size: -
D: TRBD2
V: TRBV10-3
J: TRBJ2-5
CDR3: CAIGPGLAGQETQYF
DNA: TGTGCCATCGGACCCGGATTAGCGGGCCAAGAGACCCAGTACTTC

size: few
D: TRBD1
V: TRBV7-2
J: TRBJ1-5
CDR3: CASSHPRDRYSNQPQHF
DNA: TGTGCCAGCAGTCACCCCCGGGACAGATATAGCAATCAGCCCCAGCATTTT

size: many
D: -
V: TRBV9
J: TRBJ1-2
CDR3: CASSVGSQGATSYGYTF
DNA: TGTGCCAGCAGCGTTGGGTCCCAGGGTGCTACTAGCTATGGCTACACCTTC

size: -
D: TRBD2
V: TRBV20-1
J: TRBJ2-1
CDR3: CSAREGFARTRAYNEQFF
DNA: TGCAGTGCTAGAGAGGGATTTGCGCGGACTAGAGCCTACAATGAGCAGTTCTTC

size: many
D: -
V: TRBV5-1
J: TRBJ2-3
CDR3: CASSLSNTDTQYF
DNA: TGCGCCAGCAGTCTGTCTAACACAGATACGCAGTATTTT

size: once
D: TRBD2
V: TRBV7-6
J: TRBJ2-3
CDR3: CASSLLAGGPPIGTDTQDF
DNA: TGTGCCAGCAGCCTACTAGCGGGAGGCCCCCCTATTGGGACAGATACGCAGGATTTT

size: -
D: -
V: TRBV4-3
J: TRBJ2-5
CDR3: CASSQDGGETQYF
DNA: TGCGCCAGCAGCCAAGATGGGGGAGAGACCCAGTACTTC

size: -
D: TRBD1
V: TRBV6-5
J: TRBJ2-7
CDR3: CASSYRTGQVNYEQYF
DNA: TGTGCCAGCAGTTACCGAACGGGACAGGTCAACTACGAGCAGTACTTC

size: many
D: -
V: TRBV12-3/TRBV12-4
J: TRBJ1-5
CDR3: CASSRQVGQPQHF
DNA: TGTGCCAGCAGTCGACAGGTAGGGCAGCCCCAGCATTTT

size: few
D: -
V: TRBV7-9
J: TRBJ2-1
CDR3: CASSLSLENEQFF
DNA: TGTGCCAGCAGCTTAAGTTTGGAAAATGAGCAGTTCTTC

size: -
D: -
V: TRBV11-2
J: TRBJ2-1
CDR3: CASSLVSLANEQFF
DNA: TGTGCCAGCAGCTTAGTTTCGCTAGCCAATGAGCAGTTCTTC

size: -
D: -
V: TRBV12-3/TRBV12-4
J: TRBJ2-1
CDR3: CASSLGASAYNEQFF
DNA: TGTGCCAGCAGTTTGGGGGCTAGCGCCTACAATGAGCAGTTCTTC

size: -
D: TRBD2
V: TRBV4-3
J: TRBJ2-7
CDR3: CASSPARLAGDEQYF
DNA: TGCGCCAGCTCCCCAGCAAGACTAGCGGGAGACGAGCAGTACTTC

size: few
D: -
V: TRBV4-1
J: TRBJ1-5
CDR3: CASSQDRSPPSNQPQHF
DNA: TGCGCCAGCAGCCAAGATAGGTCGCCACCAAGCAATCAGCCCCAGCATTTT

size: many
D: -
V: TRBV5-1
J: TRBJ2-3
CDR3: CASSKRQTDTQYF
DNA: TGCGCCAGCAGCAAACGACAAACAGATACGCAGTATTTT

size: few
D: -
V: TRBV20-1
J: TRBJ2-6
CDR3: CSASVPRGANVLTF
DNA: TGCAGTGCTAGCGTCCCACGGGGGGCCAACGTCCTGACTTTC

size: -
D: -
V: TRBV7-9
J: TRBJ2-7
CDR3: CASSPGIYEQYF
DNA: TGTGCCAGCAGCCCAGGGATCTACGAGCAGTACTTC

size: -
D: -
V: TRBV5-1
J: TRBJ2-3
CDR3: CASSFAGAADTQYF
DNA: TGCGCCAGCAGCTTCGCGGGGGCCGCTGATACGCAGTATTTT